One sample yielded the 30 T cell receptor beta chains listed below, sequenced in a study of blood T cell repertoires in COVID-19. TCRdb keeps only in-frame clones here, not all; method: immunoSEQ multiplex PCR. The sample holds 200,000 to 300,000 clones, around 88% seen once. Material for sequencing was PBMCs or T cells enriched from blood (not recorded which). Every receptor here comes from a woman in her 40s with acute COVID-19.

This chain connects TRBV6-7 to TRBJ1-5; D might be TRBD1 (5 bases). TRBV6-7 is treated as an ORF (open reading frame) with a function not yet certain. This CDR3 is built from 17 residues. V lost 10 bases, J lost 0 bases, and 22 bases lay in between. The CDR3 DNA is TGTGCCATGATCCGGACGGGCAGGGAAGATAGCAATCAGCCCCAGCATTTT. Protein product: CAMIRTGREDSNQPQHF.

This chain connects TRBV27 to TRBJ2-7, with 9 bases fitting TRBD2. In germline, CDR1 is MNHEY, CDR2 SMNVEV (reference sequence). J was trimmed by 6 bases and V by 3 bases; bases with no gene match: 6. The CDR3 spans 14 residues. The CDR3 bases are TGTGCCAGCAGTTTTGGTGCGGGAGGGGTCGAGCAGTACTTC. Translating gives CASSFGAGGVEQYF.

The chain couples TRBV2 to TRBJ1-4; the D gene is possibly TRBD1 (6 bases). V shed 4 bases and J shed 8 bases, with 8 bases lying between them. From germline, CDR1 is SNHLY and CDR2 FYNNEI. The CDR3 has 12 amino acids. The CDR3 sequence is CASSGTAEKLFF. As DNA, the CDR3 is TGTGCCAGCAGTGGGACAGCAGAAAAACTGTTTTTT.

V usage is TRBV5-4 and J usage is TRBJ2-7, with D tentatively TRBD1 (5 bases). Trimming removed 4 bases at V and 5 bases at J, with 13 bases between. CDR3 length: 13 residues. Germline V gene lookup returns CDR1 SGHNT and CDR2 YYREEE (reference sequence). The CDR3 DNA reads TGTGCCAGCAGCCGGACAAGTACTAACGAGCAGTACTTC. Translating it yields CASSRTSTNEQYF.

The J gene is TRBJ1-1, the V gene TRBV11-3; D unclear. The CDR3 is 12 amino acids. With 3 bases removed from V and 8 bases from J, the gap between germline ends came to 10 bases. CDR1 is SGHNT, CDR2 YENEEA, per germline. The CDR3 region is CASSFEGPEAFF. In nucleotides, the CDR3 is TGTGCCAGCAGCTTTGAGGGCCCCGAAGCTTTCTTT. Complete variable domain (other parts from reference TRBV11-3 and TRBJ1-1): EAGVVQSPRYKIIEKKQPVAFWCNPISGHNTLYWYLQNLGQGPELLIRYENEEAVDDSQLPKDRFSAERLKGVDSTLKIQPAELGDSAVYLCASSFEGPEAFFGQGTRLTVV.

This rearrangement joins TRBV6-5 to TRBJ2-7; 7 nucleotides match TRBD1. The junction had 2 bases not matched to a gene; V was cut back by 0 bases and J by 3 bases. Germline loops: CDR1 MNHEY, CDR2 SVGAGI. The CDR3 consists of 14 residues. CDR3 amino acids: CASSYSRTGYEQYF. CDR3 nucleotides: TGTGCCAGCAGTTACTCTAGGACAGGCTACGAGCAGTACTTC.

This chain connects TRBV5-1 to TRBJ1-6; TRBD1 aligns across 10 bases. The germline V gene has CDR1 SGHRS and CDR2 YFSETQ. The CDR3 length is 13 residues. V was clipped by 8 bases and J by 7 bases; unmatched bases: 3. CDR3 in DNA: TGCGCCAGTAGACAGGGGGCAAATTCACCCCTCCACTTT. Translated, it gives CASRQGANSPLHF.

This chain uses TRBV19 with TRBJ1-5; tentative D call: TRBD1 (6 bases). The ends were cut back, 3 bases at V and 8 bases at J, with 14 bases in the middle. CDR3 size: 14 residues. Germline assignment: CDR1 LNHDA and CDR2 SQIVND (reference sequence). CDR3 amino acids: CASSIAHPGEPQHF. The CDR3 nucleotides are TGTGCCAGTAGTATTGCGCATCCAGGGGAGCCCCAGCATTTT.

The chain carries TRBV9 and TRBJ2-3; TRBD2 matches 11 bases. V lost 4 bases to trimming and J lost 9 bases; unmatched junction nucleotides: 13. Germline V lookup: CDR1 SGDLS, CDR2 YYNGEE. CDR3 length equals 16 residues. As DNA, the CDR3 is TGTGCCAGCAGCTCTGGGACTAGCGGTGTTTACATGACGCAGTATTTT. Translating it yields CASSSGTSGVYMTQYF.

A word on this clone: A much larger clonotype is one base distant, so this may be a read error. The sample carries other DNA sequences with the same CDR3. This chain links TRBV11-2 with TRBJ2-3, with D unclear. V lost 1 base, J lost 5 bases, and 4 bases lay in between. In germline, CDR1 is SGHAT, CDR2 FQNNGV. This CDR3 spans 12 amino acids. The CDR3 DNA is TGTGCCAGCAGCTTAGCGCGAGATACGCAGTATTTT. It encodes CASSLARDTQYF.

The chain has TRBV6-5 and TRBJ2-7, with D possibly being TRBD1 (7 bases). The CDR3 extends over 15 amino acids. Germline-derived CDR1 and CDR2 are MNHEY and SVGAGI. With 6 bases removed from V and 0 bases from J, the gap between germline ends came to 15 bases. The CDR3 is CASSPSGGSSYEQYF. The DNA of the CDR3 is TGTGCCAGCAGCCCCTCAGGGGGGAGCTCCTACGAGCAGTACTTC.

The V call is TRBV10-1, the J call TRBJ2-2; D perhaps matches TRBD1 (6 bases). The CDR3 consists of 14 residues. CDR1 WNHNN and CDR2 SYGVQD come from the germline V gene (reference sequence). The V gene lost 3 bases and the J gene lost 5 bases, with 10 bases spanning the gap. The CDR3 DNA reads as TGCGCCAGCAGTGATGGGGGCTCTACCGGGGAGCTGTTTTTT. Its translation is CASSDGGSTGELFF.

J is TRBJ2-1 and V is TRBV14; 8 bases line up with TRBD2. This CDR3 is built from 15 residues. The germline gives CDR1 SGHDN, CDR2 FVKESK. The V segment lost 8 bases and the J segment 9 bases; nucleotides outside the gene matches: 15. The CDR3 sequence is CASRGSVAGLGEQFF. CDR3 nucleotides: TGTGCCAGCCGGGGGTCGGTAGCGGGATTAGGTGAGCAGTTCTTC.

The chain joins TRBV27 to TRBJ2-7; maybe TRBD2 (5 bases). This CDR3 has 13 residues. Germline V gene data show CDR1 as MNHEY and CDR2 as SMNVEV (reference sequence). V was pared by 5 bases and J by 1 base, with 9 bases between. The CDR3 protein is CASSLATSYEQYF. The DNA of the CDR3 is TGTGCCAGCAGTCTAGCCACTTCCTACGAGCAGTACTTC.

J is TRBJ2-5 and V is TRBV27, with TRBD1 matching 7 bases. V gave up 5 bases and J gave up 2 bases; unmatched junction bases: 2. The germline CDR1 and CDR2 sequences are MNHEY and SMNVEV (reference sequence). The CDR3 sequence is 13 residues long. The CDR3 coding sequence is TGTGCCAGCAGTAGGGGACAGCAAGAGACCCAGTACTTC. This encodes CASSRGQQETQYF.

The chain combines TRBV2 with TRBJ1-5; D is possibly TRBD1 (6 bases). The CDR3 has 15 residues. V lost 8 bases and J 1 base, leaving 15 bases between the germline ends. Per the germline V gene, CDR1 is SNHLY and CDR2 is FYNNEI. The CDR3 DNA reads TGTGCCAGCGACCGACAGGACGCGAGCAATCAGCCCCAGCATTTT. Protein product: CASDRQDASNQPQHF.

This clone was detected only once. The chain uses TRBV10-2 and TRBJ2-7; TRBD2 matches 15 bases. This CDR3 spans 17 amino acids. The V segment lost 4 bases and the J segment 4 bases; nucleotides outside the gene matches: 8. Germline V gene sequence: CDR1 WSHSY, CDR2 SAAADI. The CDR3 here is CASSVRTSGRAGYEQYF. CDR3 sequence (DNA): TGCGCCAGCAGTGTAAGGACTAGCGGGAGGGCCGGGTACGAGCAGTACTTC.

The chain carries TRBV10-2 and TRBJ2-3, with D perhaps matching TRBD2 (6 bases). With 4 bases removed from V and 2 bases from J, the gap between germline ends came to 10 bases. The germline CDR1 and CDR2 sequences are WSHSY and SAAADI. This CDR3 has 14 residues. CDR3 sequence: CASSGAGYTDTQYF. CDR3 DNA: TGCGCCAGCAGTGGGGCGGGGTACACAGATACGCAGTATTTT.

The chain recombines TRBV6-5 with TRBJ2-7; TRBD2 is a possible D gene (6 bases). Trimming removed 6 bases at V and 3 bases at J, with 12 bases between. Germline V gene data show CDR1 as MNHEY and CDR2 as SVGAGI. This CDR3 comprises 13 residues. Here the CDR3 reads CASRMPGDYEQYF. CDR3 nucleotide sequence: TGTGCCAGCAGGATGCCGGGAGACTACGAGCAGTACTTC.

This rearrangement joins TRBV10-3 to TRBJ2-7, with TRBD2 matching 9 bases. V trimming: 3 bases; J trimming: 4 bases; junction bases outside the gene matches: 7. The CDR3 contains 15 residues. The germline gives CDR1 ENHRY, CDR2 SYGVKD. CDR3 region: CAISDGAGGVYEQYF. The CDR3 DNA reads as TGTGCCATCAGTGACGGGGCGGGAGGGGTTTACGAGCAGTACTTC.

CDR3 protein: CASNDRENQPQHF. The CDR3 DNA follows: TGTGCCAGCAACGACAGGGAGAATCAGCCCCAGCATTTT. This chain connects TRBV6-5 to TRBJ1-5, with TRBD1 matching over 7 bases. The CDR3 sequence is 13 residues long. V trimming: 7 bases; J trimming: 4 bases; junction bases outside the gene matches: 4. Germline loops: CDR1 MNHEY, CDR2 SVGAGI.

The chain uses TRBV3-1 (or the pseudogene TRBV3-2) and TRBJ2-5; tentatively, D is TRBD2 (5 bases). The CDR3 has 14 amino acids. The V and J ends lost 2 bases and 4 bases respectively, with 11 bases between them. Germline V gene lookup returns CDR1 LGHDT and CDR2 YNNKEL (reference sequence). CDR3 in amino acids: CASSQQTRGETQYF. CDR3 DNA sequence: TGTGCCAGCAGCCAACAGACCCGGGGAGAGACCCAGTACTTC.

This rearrangement joins TRBV27 to TRBJ2-1; 14 bases align to TRBD2. This CDR3 spans 22 amino acids. The V and J ends lost 2 bases and 10 bases, in that order; junction bases with no gene match: 25. Germline V gene lookup returns CDR1 MNHEY and CDR2 SMNVEV (reference sequence). The CDR3 region has the DNA TGTGCCAGCAGTTTAAGGACAGGGACTAGCGGGAGTGCCCGGCGGGGGCTTCGCGAGCAGTTCTTC. Its protein is CASSLRTGTSGSARRGLREQFF.

This chain links TRBV15 with TRBJ1-6; D gene unclear. The CDR3 runs to 15 residues. The V gene's germline CDR1 is LNHNV and CDR2 YYDKDF (reference sequence). The V gene lost 3 bases and the J gene lost 6 bases, with 12 bases spanning the gap. The CDR3 DNA is TGTGCCACCAGCAGGAAGACAAGTGGTAATTCACCCCTCCACTTT. The encoded protein is CATSRKTSGNSPLHF.

This clone has a handful of counts. The chain joins TRBV28 to TRBJ2-5, with TRBD1 identical over 10 bases. Germline values: CDR1 MDHEN, CDR2 SYDVKM. J was trimmed by 4 bases and V by 6 bases; bases with no gene match: 8. The CDR3 has 15 residues. The CDR3 spells CASRPDRGRRETQYF. The DNA for the CDR3 is TGTGCCAGCAGACCCGACAGGGGGCGCCGAGAGACCCAGTACTTC.

This clone has more than one count but fewer than ten. The V and J genes are TRBV2 and TRBJ1-1; D unresolved. V lost 2 bases to trimming and J lost 4 bases, with 14 bases between them. CDR1 and CDR2 from the germline V gene are SNHLY and FYNNEI. This CDR3 comprises 15 residues. In nucleotides, the CDR3 is TGTGCCAGCAGTGAATCAGAGGCGTTTGGCACTGAAGCTTTCTTT. It is translated as CASSESEAFGTEAFF.

This clone appeared once. The V and J genes are TRBV18 and TRBJ2-4, with D tentatively TRBD2 (5 bases). Germline V lookup: CDR1 KGHSH, CDR2 LQKENI. CDR3 length: 16 amino acids. The germline V and J ends were trimmed by 3 bases and 0 bases, with 12 bases remaining between them. CDR3 sequence reads: CASSPAGGIAKNIQYF. The CDR3 DNA sequence: TGTGCCAGCTCACCGGCGGGCGGAATAGCCAAAAACATTCAGTACTTC.

This sequence joins TRBV10-2 and TRBJ1-6; 8 bases agree with TRBD1. Germline lookup yields CDR1 WSHSY and CDR2 SAAADI. This CDR3 comprises 15 residues. Trimming removed 5 bases from V and 9 bases from J; junction bases left unmatched: 9. CDR3 nucleotide sequence: TGCGCCAGCAGTCGACAAGACAGGGGCGGTTCACCCCTCCACTTT. Its translation: CASSRQDRGGSPLHF.

This clone is a singleton in its sample. This chain connects TRBV5-1 to TRBJ1-1, with TRBD1 matching over 10 bases. The germline gives CDR1 SGHRS, CDR2 YFSETQ. J lost 7 bases, V lost 4 bases, and 4 bases had no gene match. The CDR3 extends over 13 amino acids. This CDR3 reads CASSATGGLEAFF. In nucleotides, the CDR3 is TGCGCCAGCAGCGCGACAGGGGGCCTTGAAGCTTTCTTT. The whole variable domain, filled in from reference TRBV5-1 and TRBJ1-1, reads KAGVTQTPRYLIKTRGQQVTLSCSPISGHRSVSWYQQTPGQGLQFLFEYFSETQRNKGNFPGRFSGRQFSNSRSEMNVSTLELGDSALYLCASSATGGLEAFFGQGTRLTVV.

The chain carries TRBV15 and TRBJ2-7, with D perhaps matching TRBD2 (6 bases). This CDR3 region has 13 residues. Germline V gene data show CDR1 as LNHNV and CDR2 as YYDKDF (reference sequence). V was trimmed by 9 bases and J by 1 base, leaving 13 bases between them. The CDR3 here is CATARDWSYEQYF. CDR3 DNA: TGTGCCACGGCCCGGGACTGGTCCTACGAGCAGTACTTC.